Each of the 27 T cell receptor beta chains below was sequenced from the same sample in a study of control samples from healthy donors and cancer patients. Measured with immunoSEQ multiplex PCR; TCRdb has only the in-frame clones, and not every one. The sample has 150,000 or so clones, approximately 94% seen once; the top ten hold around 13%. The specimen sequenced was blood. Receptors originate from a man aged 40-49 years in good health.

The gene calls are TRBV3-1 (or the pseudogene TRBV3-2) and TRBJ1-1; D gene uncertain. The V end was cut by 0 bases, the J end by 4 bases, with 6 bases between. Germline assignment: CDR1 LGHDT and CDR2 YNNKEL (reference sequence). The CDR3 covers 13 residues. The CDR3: CASSQDWATEAFF. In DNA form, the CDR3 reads TGTGCCAGCAGCCAAGATTGGGCCACTGAAGCTTTCTTT.

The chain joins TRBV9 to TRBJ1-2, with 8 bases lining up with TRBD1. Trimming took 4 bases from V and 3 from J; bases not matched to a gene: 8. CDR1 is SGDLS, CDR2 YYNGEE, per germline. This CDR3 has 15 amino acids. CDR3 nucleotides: TGTGCCAGCAGCTTTAGGACAGGGCTGGACTATGGCTACACCTTC. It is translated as CASSFRTGLDYGYTF.

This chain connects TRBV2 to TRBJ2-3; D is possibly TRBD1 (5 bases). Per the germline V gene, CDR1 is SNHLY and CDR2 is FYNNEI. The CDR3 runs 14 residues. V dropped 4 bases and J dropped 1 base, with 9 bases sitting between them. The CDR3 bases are TGTGCCAGCAGTGGGGGCTCGGGCACAGATACGCAGTATTTT. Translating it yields CASSGGSGTDTQYF.

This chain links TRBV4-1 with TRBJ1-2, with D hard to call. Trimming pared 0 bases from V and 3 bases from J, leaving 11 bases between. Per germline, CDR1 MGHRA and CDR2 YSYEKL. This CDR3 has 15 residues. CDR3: CASSQDPVPDYGYTF. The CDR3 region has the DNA TGCGCCAGCAGCCAAGATCCGGTACCTGACTATGGCTACACCTTC.

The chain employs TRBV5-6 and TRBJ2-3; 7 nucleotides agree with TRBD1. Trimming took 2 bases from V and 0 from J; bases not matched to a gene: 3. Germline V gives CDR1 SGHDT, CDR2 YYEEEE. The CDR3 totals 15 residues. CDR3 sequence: CASSLGTDSTDTQYF. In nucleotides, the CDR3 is TGTGCCAGCAGCTTAGGGACAGACAGCACAGATACGCAGTATTTT.

The CDR3 loop reads CASSPSRGANTEAFF. The DNA for the CDR3 is TGTGCCAGCAGCCCATCTCGGGGGGCGAACACTGAAGCTTTCTTT. V usage is TRBV9 and J usage is TRBJ1-1; possible D gene TRBD1, 6 bases. Germline CDR1 SGDLS, CDR2 YYNGEE. V lost 4 bases to trimming and J lost 1 base, with 14 bases between them. There are 15 residues in the CDR3. The full variable domain, in which reference TRBV9 and TRBJ1-1 provide the parts outside the CDR3, is DSGVTQTPKHLITATGQRVTLRCSPRSGDLSVYWYQQSLDQGLQFLIQYYNGEERAKGNILERFSAQQFPDLHSELNLSSLELGDSALYFCASSPSRGANTEAFFGQGTRLTVV.

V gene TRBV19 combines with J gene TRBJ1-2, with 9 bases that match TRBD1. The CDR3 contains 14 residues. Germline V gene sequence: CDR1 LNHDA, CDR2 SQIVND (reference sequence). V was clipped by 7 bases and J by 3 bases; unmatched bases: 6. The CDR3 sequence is CASTQGAGYYGYTF. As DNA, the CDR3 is TGTGCCAGTACACAGGGGGCTGGATACTATGGCTACACCTTC. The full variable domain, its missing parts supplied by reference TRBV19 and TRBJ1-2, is DGGITQSPKYLFRKEGQNVTLSCEQNLNHDAMYWYRQDPGQGLRLIYYSQIVNDFQKGDIAEGYSVSREKKESFPLTVTSAQKNPTAFYLCASTQGAGYYGYTFGSGTRLTVV.

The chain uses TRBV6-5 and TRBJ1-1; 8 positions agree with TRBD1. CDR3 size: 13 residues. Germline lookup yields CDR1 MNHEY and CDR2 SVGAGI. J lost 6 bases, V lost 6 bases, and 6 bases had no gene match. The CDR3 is CASRATGGPEAFF. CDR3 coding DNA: TGTGCCAGCAGGGCTACAGGGGGGCCTGAAGCTTTCTTT.

The CDR3 region is CASSPSVESQPQHF. The DNA of the CDR3 is TGTGCCAGCAGCCCTTCCGTCGAATCCCAGCCCCAGCATTTT. The J gene is TRBJ1-5, the V gene TRBV7-9; D gene ambiguous. The CDR3 has 14 amino acids. CDR1 and CDR2 from the germline V gene are SEHNR and FQNEAQ (reference sequence). With 5 bases removed from V and 7 bases from J, the gap between germline ends came to 15 bases.

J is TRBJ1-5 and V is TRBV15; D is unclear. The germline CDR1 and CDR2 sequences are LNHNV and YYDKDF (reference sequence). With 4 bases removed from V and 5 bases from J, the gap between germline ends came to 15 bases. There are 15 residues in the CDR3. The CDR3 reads CATSKVSATHQPQHF. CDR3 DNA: TGTGCCACCAGCAAAGTGTCAGCGACCCATCAGCCCCAGCATTTT. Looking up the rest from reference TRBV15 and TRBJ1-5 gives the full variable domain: DAMVIQNPRYQVTQFGKPVTLSCSQTLNHNVMYWYQQKSSQAPKLLFHYYDKDFNNEADTPDNFQSRRPNTSFCFLDIRSPGLGDTAMYLCATSKVSATHQPQHFGDGTRLSIL.

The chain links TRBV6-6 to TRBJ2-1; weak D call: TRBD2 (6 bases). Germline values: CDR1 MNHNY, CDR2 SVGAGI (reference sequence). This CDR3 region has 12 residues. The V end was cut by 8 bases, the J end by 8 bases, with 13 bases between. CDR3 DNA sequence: TGTGCCAGCGAGGAGGGGAGTGATGAGCAGTTCTTC. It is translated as CASEEGSDEQFF.

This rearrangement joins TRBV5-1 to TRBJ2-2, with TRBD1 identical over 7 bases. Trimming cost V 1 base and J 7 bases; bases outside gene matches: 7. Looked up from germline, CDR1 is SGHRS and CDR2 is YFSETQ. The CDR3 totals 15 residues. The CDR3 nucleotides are TGCGCCAGCAGCTTGATCACAGGGGCGGACGGGGAGCTGTTTTTT. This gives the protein CASSLITGADGELFF.

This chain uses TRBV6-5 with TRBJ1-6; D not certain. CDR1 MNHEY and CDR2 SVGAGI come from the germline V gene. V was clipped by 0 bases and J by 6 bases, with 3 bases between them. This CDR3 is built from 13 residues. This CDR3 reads CASSYSFNSPLHF. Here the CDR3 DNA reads TGTGCCAGCAGTTACTCGTTTAATTCACCCCTCCACTTT.

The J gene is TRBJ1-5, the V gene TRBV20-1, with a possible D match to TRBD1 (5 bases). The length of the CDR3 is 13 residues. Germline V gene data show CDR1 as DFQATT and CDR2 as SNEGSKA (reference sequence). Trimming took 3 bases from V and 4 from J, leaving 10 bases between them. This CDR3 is CSASRTLNQPQHF. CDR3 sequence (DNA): TGCAGTGCTAGTCGGACACTTAATCAGCCCCAGCATTTT.

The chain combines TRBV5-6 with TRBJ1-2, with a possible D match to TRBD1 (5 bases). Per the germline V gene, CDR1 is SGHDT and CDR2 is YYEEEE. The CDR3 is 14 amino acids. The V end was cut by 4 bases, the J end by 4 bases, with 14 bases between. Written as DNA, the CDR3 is TGTGCCAGCAGCCCGGACGTGGGGGGCTATGGCTACACCTTC. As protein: CASSPDVGGYGYTF.

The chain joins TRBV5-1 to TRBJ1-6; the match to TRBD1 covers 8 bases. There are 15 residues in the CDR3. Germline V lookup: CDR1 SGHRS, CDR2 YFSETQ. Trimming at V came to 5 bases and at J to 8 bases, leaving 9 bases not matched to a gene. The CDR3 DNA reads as TGCGCCAGCAGAACCGGACAGGGTGATCATTCACCCCTCCACTTT. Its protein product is CASRTGQGDHSPLHF.

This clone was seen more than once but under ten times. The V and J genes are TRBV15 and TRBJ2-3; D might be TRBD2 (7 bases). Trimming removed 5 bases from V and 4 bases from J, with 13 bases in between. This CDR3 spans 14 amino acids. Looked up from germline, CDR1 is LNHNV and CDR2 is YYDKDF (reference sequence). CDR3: CATSLGGAADTQYF. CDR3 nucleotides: TGTGCCACCAGCTTAGGGGGGGCGGCAGATACGCAGTATTTT.

This CDR3 is CAIQREGLYEQFF. The DNA of the CDR3 is TGTGCCATCCAGCGGGAGGGTTTGTATGAGCAGTTCTTC. V usage is TRBV10-3 and J usage is TRBJ2-1; 10 bases match TRBD2. The CDR3 has 13 amino acids. The germline V gene has CDR1 ENHRY and CDR2 SYGVKD. V gave up 8 bases and J gave up 8 bases; unmatched junction bases: 6.

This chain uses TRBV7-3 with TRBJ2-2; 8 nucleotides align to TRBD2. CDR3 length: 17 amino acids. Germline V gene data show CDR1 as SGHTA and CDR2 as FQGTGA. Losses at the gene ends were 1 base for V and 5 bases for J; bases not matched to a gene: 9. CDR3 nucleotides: TGTGCCAGCAGCTTAAGCCCCAGCGGGAGTAGGACCGGGGAGCTGTTTTTT. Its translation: CASSLSPSGSRTGELFF.

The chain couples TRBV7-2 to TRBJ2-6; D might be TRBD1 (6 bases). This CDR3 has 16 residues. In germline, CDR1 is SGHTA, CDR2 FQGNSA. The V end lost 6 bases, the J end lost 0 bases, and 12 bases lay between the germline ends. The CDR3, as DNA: TGTGCCAGCAGACAACAGGGCTTCTCTGGGGCCAACGTCCTGACTTTC. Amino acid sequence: CASRQQGFSGANVLTF.

The CDR3 coding sequence is TGTGCCAGCAGCCAAGGGGGGATGGAGAACACCGGGGAGCTGTTTTTT. It codes for CASSQGGMENTGELFF. The J gene is TRBJ2-2, the V gene TRBV4-2; D may match TRBD1 or TRBD2 (5 bases each). The CDR3 contains 16 residues. Trimming cost V 1 base and J 1 base, with 10 bases left between them. CDR1 is LGHNA, CDR2 YNFKEQ, per germline.

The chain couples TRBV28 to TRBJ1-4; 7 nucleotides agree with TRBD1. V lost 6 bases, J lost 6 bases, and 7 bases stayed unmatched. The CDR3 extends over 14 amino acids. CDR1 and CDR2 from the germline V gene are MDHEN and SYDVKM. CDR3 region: CASSPGGTDEKLFF. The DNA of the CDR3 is TGTGCCAGCAGCCCAGGGGGGACGGATGAAAAACTGTTTTTT.

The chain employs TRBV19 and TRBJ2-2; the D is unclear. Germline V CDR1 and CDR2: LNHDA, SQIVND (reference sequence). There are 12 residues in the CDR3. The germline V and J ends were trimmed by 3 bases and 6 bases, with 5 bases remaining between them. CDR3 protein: CASSMRPGELFF. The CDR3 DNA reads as TGTGCCAGTAGTATGAGGCCCGGGGAGCTGTTTTTT.

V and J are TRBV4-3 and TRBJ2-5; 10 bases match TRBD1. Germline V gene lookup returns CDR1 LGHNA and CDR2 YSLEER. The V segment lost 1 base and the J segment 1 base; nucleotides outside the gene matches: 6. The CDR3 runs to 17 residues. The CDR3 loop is CASSQGFWTGGQETQYF. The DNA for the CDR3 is TGCGCCAGCAGCCAAGGGTTTTGGACAGGGGGCCAAGAGACCCAGTACTTC.

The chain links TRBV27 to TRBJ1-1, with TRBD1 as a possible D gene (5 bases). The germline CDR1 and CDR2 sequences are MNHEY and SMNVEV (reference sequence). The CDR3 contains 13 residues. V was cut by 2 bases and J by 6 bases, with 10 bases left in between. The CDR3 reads CASSLQGLSEAFF. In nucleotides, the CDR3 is TGTGCCAGCAGTTTACAGGGTTTATCTGAAGCTTTCTTT.

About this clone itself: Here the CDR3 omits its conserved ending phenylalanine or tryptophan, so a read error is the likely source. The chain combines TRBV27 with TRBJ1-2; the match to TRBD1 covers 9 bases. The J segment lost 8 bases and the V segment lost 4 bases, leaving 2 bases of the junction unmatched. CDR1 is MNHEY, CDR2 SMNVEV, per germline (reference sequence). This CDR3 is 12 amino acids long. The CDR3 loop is CASSYRGRGYTL. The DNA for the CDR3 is TGTGCCAGCAGTTACAGGGGGCGAGGCTACACCCTC.

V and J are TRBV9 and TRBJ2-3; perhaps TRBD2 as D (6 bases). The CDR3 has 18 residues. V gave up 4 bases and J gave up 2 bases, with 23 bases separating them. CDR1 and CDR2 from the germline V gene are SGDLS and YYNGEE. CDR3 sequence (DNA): TGTGCCAGCAGCCCTTTAGAAGGACTAATTCACCCCACAGATACGCAGTATTTT. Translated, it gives CASSPLEGLIHPTDTQYF.